The present T cell receptor (beta chain) was sequenced within a study of shared clonotypes between healthy human individuals. Study observations and caveats: Generally, naive subsets (rather than memory subsets) showed larger estimated richness.

Clones were sequenced by immunoSEQ multiplex PCR, and TCRdb holds only the in-frame ones, with some missing. The sample lists 500,000 to 700,000 clones; about 95% were seen once. Terminally differentiated effector memory CD45RA+ cells were excluded from the naive CD8 cells, which were CD45RO-negative and positively selected for CCR7. Germline CDR1 SGHNT, CDR2 YYREEE (reference sequence). This CDR3 is 15 amino acids long. The V and J ends lost 0 bases and 2 bases respectively, with 10 bases between them. This clone was recorded once. Its antigen is currently unknown. This clonotype was sampled from a woman aged 30 to 39 in good health. Sequenced sample: naive CD8+ T cells sorted from blood. This chain connects TRBV5-4 to TRBJ2-3; D remains unclear. The CDR3 DNA sequence: TGTGCCAGCAGCTTGGAAGGCTACCCCACAGATACGCAGTATTTT. Translation gives CASSLEGYPTDTQYF. Filled out from reference TRBV5-4 and TRBJ2-3, the complete variable domain reads ETGVTQSPTHLIKTRGQQVTLRCSSQSGHNTVSWYQQALGQGPQFIFQYYREEENGRGNFPPRFSGLQFPNYSSELNVNALELDDSALYLCASSLEGYPTDTQYFGPGTRLTVL.